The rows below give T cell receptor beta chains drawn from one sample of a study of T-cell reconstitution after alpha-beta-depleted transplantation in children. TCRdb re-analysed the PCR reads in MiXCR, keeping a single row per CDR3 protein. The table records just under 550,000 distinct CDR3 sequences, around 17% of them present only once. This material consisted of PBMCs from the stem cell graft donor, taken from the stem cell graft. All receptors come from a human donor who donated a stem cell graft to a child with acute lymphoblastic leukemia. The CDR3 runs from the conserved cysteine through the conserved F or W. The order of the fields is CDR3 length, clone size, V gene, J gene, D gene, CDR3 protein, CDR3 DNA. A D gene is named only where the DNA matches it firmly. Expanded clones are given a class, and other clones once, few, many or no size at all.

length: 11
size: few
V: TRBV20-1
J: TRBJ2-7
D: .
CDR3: CRAGTSYEQYF
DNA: TGCAGAGCCGGGACTTCCTACGAGCAGTACTTC

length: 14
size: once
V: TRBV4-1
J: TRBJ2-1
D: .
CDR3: CASSQDELGYEQFF
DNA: TGCGCCAGCAGCCAAGACGAACTGGGCTATGAGCAGTTCTTC

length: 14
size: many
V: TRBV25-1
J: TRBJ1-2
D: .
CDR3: CASSELQEKDGYTF
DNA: TGTGCCAGCAGTGAATTGCAGGAGAAGGATGGCTACACCTTC

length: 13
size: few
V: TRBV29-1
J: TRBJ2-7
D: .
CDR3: CSVAGPEGYEQYF
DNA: TGCAGCGTTGCGGGCCCCGAAGGCTACGAGCAGTACTTC

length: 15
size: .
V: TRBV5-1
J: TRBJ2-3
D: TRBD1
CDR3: CASSSTDRVQDTQYF
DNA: TGCGCCAGCAGCTCCACCGACAGGGTTCAAGATACGCAGTATTTT

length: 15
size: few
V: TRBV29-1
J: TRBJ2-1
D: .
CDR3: CSVEGREGRYNEQFF
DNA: TGCAGCGTTGAGGGCAGGGAAGGGAGGTACAATGAGCAGTTCTTC

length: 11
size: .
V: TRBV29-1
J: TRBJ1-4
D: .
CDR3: CSALSTGKLFF
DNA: TGCAGCGCCCTGTCGACCGGGAAACTGTTTTTT

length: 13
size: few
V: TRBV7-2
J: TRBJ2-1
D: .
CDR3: CASSWQAYNEQFF
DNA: TGTGCCAGCAGCTGGCAGGCGTACAATGAGCAGTTCTTC

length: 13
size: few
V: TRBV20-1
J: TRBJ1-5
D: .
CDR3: CSARITRNQPQHF
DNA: TGCAGTGCTAGAATCACGCGGAATCAGCCCCAGCATTTT

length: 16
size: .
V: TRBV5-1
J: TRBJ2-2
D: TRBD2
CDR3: CASRGLAGLYTGELFF
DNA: TGCGCCAGCAGGGGACTAGCGGGACTATACACCGGGGAGCTGTTTTTT

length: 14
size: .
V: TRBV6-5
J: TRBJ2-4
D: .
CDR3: CASSYSPVKNIQYF
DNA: TGTGCCAGCAGTTACTCGCCAGTGAAAAACATTCAGTACTTC

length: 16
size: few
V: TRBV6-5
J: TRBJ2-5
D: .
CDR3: CASSYVVRGREETQYF
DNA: TGTGCCAGCAGTTACGTGGTGCGAGGGCGGGAAGAGACCCAGTACTTC

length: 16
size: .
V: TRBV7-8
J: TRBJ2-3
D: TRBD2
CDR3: CASSPDPREPTDTQYF
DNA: TGTGCCAGCAGCCCAGACCCGCGGGAGCCCACAGATACGCAGTATTTT

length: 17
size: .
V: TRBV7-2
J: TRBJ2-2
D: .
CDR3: CASSLVRVAENTGELFF
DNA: TGTGCCAGCAGCTTAGTCCGAGTAGCGGAGAACACCGGGGAGCTGTTTTTT

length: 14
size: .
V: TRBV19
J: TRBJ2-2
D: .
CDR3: CASIVPGVTGELFF
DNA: TGTGCCAGTATCGTTCCGGGAGTCACCGGGGAGCTGTTTTTT

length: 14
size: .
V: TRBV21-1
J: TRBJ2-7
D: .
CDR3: CASSKESRSNEQYF
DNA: TGTGCCAGCAGCAAAGAGTCGCGGTCTAACGAGCAGTACTTC

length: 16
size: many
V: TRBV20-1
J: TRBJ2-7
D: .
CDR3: CSASGRDAYFSYEQYF
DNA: TGCAGTGCTAGCGGGCGGGACGCTTATTTCTCCTACGAGCAGTACTTC

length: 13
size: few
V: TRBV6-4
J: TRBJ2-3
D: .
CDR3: CARWGHSTDTQYF
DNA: TGTGCGCGGTGGGGGCATAGCACAGATACGCAGTATTTT

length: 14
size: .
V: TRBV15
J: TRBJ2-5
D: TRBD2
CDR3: CATSRRAGDETQYF
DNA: TGTGCCACCAGTAGACGAGCGGGAGATGAGACCCAGTACTTC

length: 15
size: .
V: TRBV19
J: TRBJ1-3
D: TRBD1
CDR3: CASGAGQFSGNTIYF
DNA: TGTGCCAGTGGAGCGGGACAGTTCTCTGGAAACACCATATATTTT

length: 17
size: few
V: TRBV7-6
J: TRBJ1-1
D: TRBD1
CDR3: CASRRLGQGVKKAEAFF
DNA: TGTGCCAGCAGACGATTGGGACAGGGGGTGAAGAAGGCTGAAGCTTTCTTT

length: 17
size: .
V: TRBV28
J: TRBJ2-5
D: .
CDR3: CASSLAPKLGVMETQYF
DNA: TGTGCCAGCAGTTTGGCCCCAAAACTAGGGGTAATGGAGACCCAGTACTTC

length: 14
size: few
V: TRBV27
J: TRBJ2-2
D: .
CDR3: CASSKGTNTGELFF
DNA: TGTGCCAGCAGTAAAGGGACGAACACCGGGGAGCTGTTTTTT

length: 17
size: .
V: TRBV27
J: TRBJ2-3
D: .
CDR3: CASSLLTPGGSTDTQYF
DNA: TGTGCCAGCAGTTTACTGACTCCAGGGGGGAGCACAGATACGCAGTATTTT

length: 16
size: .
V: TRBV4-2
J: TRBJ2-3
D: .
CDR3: CASSQEAQRDADTQYF
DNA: TGTGCCAGCAGCCAAGAAGCTCAAAGAGATGCAGATACGCAGTATTTT

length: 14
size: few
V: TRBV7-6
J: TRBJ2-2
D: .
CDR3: CASSLGTGPGELFF
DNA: TGTGCCAGCAGCTTAGGAACAGGGCCCGGGGAGCTGTTTTTT

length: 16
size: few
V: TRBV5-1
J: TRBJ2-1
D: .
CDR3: CASGLTGLSVYNEQFF
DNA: TGCGCCAGCGGATTAACAGGGTTATCCGTCTACAATGAGCAGTTCTTC

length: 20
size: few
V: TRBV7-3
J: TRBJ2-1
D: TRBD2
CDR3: CASSLTGGRAPRAVSNEQFF
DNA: TGTGCCAGCAGCTTAACCGGCGGGAGGGCCCCACGAGCGGTATCCAATGAGCAGTTCTTC

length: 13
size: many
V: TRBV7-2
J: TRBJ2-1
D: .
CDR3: CASSLGWSHPQFF
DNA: TGTGCCAGCAGCTTAGGTTGGTCCCACCCTCAGTTCTTC

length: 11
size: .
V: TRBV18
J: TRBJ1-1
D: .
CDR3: CASTKNTEAFF
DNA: TGTGCCAGCACGAAGAACACTGAAGCTTTCTTT

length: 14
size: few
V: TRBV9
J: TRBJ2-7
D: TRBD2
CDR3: CASSVGTSGYEQYF
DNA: TGTGCCAGCAGCGTGGGGACTAGCGGTTACGAGCAGTACTTC

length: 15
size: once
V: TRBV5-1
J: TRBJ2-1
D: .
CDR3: CASSEDGQIYNEQFF
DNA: TGCGCCAGCAGCGAGGACGGACAGATCTACAATGAGCAGTTCTTC

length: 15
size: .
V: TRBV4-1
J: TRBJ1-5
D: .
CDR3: CASSQREGRDQPQHF
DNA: TGCGCCAGCAGCCAGAGAGAGGGGAGGGATCAGCCCCAGCATTTT